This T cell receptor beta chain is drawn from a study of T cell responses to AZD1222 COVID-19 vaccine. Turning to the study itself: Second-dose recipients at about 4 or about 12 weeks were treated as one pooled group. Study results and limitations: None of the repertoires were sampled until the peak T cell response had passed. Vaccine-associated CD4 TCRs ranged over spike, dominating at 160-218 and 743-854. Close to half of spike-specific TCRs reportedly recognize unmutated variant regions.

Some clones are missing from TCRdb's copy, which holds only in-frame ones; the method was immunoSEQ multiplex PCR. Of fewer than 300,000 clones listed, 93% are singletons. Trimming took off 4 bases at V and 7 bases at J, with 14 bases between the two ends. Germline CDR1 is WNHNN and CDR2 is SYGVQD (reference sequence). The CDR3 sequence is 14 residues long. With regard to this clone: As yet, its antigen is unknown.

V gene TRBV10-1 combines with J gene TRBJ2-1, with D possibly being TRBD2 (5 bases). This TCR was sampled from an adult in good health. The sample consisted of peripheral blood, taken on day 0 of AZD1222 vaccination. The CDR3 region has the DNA TGCGCCAGCAGTGGAAGAGGGCCGCGGAATGAGCAGTTCTTC. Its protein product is CASSGRGPRNEQFF.